A selection of T cell receptor beta chains follows, all from one sample in a study of OX40 agonist ivuxolimab in advanced cancers. Data came from immunoSEQ multiplex PCR; TCRdb stores just in-frame clones and leaves some out. The sample shows over 45,000 clones, 60% to 80% of them seen only once. Sequencing used CD4+ or CD8+ T cells sorted from blood, obtained in a trial of the OX40 agonist ivuxolimab. The receptors stem from an adult with an advanced solid tumor such as melanoma, head and neck, liver or kidney cancer. Both conserved end residues are part of each CDR3. The D gene is left open where the match is weak. Rows may omit the clone size; those that give it use once, few, many or a size class.

d_call j_call clone_size v_call cdr3_aa cdr3_nt
. TRBJ1-2 once TRBV14 CASSQVGLTYGYTF TGTGCCAGCAGCCAGGTCGGCTTGACCTATGGCTACACCTTC
. TRBJ2-7 . TRBV5-1 CASSSGGQSWKQYF TGCGCCAGCAGCTCGGGGGGACAGTCTTGGAAGCAGTACTTC
. TRBJ2-2 . TRBV10-2 CASSAGRPNTGELFF TGCGCCAGCAGCGCGGGACGGCCGAACACCGGGGAGCTGTTTTTT
. TRBJ2-7 . TRBV6-5 CASSYTSKDYEQYF TGTGCCAGCAGTTACACCTCGAAGGACTACGAGCAGTACTTC
TRBD2 TRBJ2-5 . TRBV6-5 CASSRLAVPETQYF TGTGCCAGCAGTCGACTAGCAGTCCCCGAGACCCAGTACTTC
. TRBJ1-1 . TRBV6-5 CASSYRVAMNTEAFF TGTGCCAGCAGTTATCGGGTCGCGATGAACACTGAAGCTTTCTTT
TRBD2 TRBJ2-3 . TRBV15 CATSREGGGAADTQYF TGTGCCACCAGCAGGGAGGGCGGGGGGGCGGCAGATACGCAGTATTTT
. TRBJ1-6 . TRBV5-1 CASSLVSGTAGSPLHF TGCGCCAGCAGCTTGGTCTCAGGGACCGCAGGATCACCCCTCCACTTT
. TRBJ2-6 . TRBV6-6 CASSFQGSGANVLTF TGTGCCAGCAGTTTCCAGGGCTCTGGGGCCAACGTCCTGACTTTC
. TRBJ2-6 . TRBV19 CASSTTGGANVLTF TGTGCCAGTAGTACTACGGGGGGGGCCAACGTCCTGACTTTC
. TRBJ1-5 . TRBV5-4 CASSQDWEGYNQPQHF TGTGCCAGCAGCCAAGATTGGGAGGGGTACAATCAGCCCCAGCATTTT
. TRBJ2-7 . TRBV6-1 CASKFGPVGYEQYF TGTGCCAGCAAGTTTGGGCCGGTCGGCTACGAGCAGTACTTC
. TRBJ2-5 . TRBV6-6 CASSLTETQYF TGTGCCAGCAGTTTAACGGAGACCCAGTACTTC
TRBD1 TRBJ1-3 . TRBV11-2 CASSLDRAGSGNTIYF TGTGCCAGCAGCTTGGACAGGGCCGGCTCTGGAAACACCATATATTTT
. TRBJ1-3 . TRBV6-1 CASSEALPGASGNTIYF TGTGCCAGCAGTGAAGCGCTTCCGGGGGCCTCTGGAAACACCATATATTTT
TRBD2 TRBJ2-3 . TRBV4-3 CASSQDRLAAITDTQYF TGCGCCAGCAGCCAAGACCGACTAGCGGCGATCACAGATACGCAGTATTTT
TRBD1 TRBJ2-7 . TRBV7-9 CASSLGYRDRAPYEQYF TGTGCCAGCAGCTTAGGTTACCGGGACAGGGCCCCATACGAGCAGTACTTC
. TRBJ2-1 . TRBV9 CASSTRQDSYNEQFF TGTGCCAGCAGCACCCGACAGGACTCCTACAATGAGCAGTTCTTC
. TRBJ2-7 . TRBV6-6 CASSYLPSYEQYF TGTGCCAGCAGTTACCTTCCTAGTTACGAGCAGTACTTC
. TRBJ1-1 medium-sized TRBV6-1 CASSETGNTEAFF TGTGCCAGCAGTGAAACGGGCAACACTGAAGCTTTCTTT
. TRBJ1-5 . TRBV5-6 CASNHWDRFNQPQHF TGTGCCAGCAACCACTGGGACCGCTTCAATCAGCCCCAGCATTTT
TRBD1 TRBJ1-4 . TRBV5-1 CASSPDRGWEKLFF TGCGCCAGCAGCCCGGACAGGGGATGGGAAAAACTGTTTTTT
TRBD2 TRBJ2-3 . TRBV7-2 CASSLASTGGGARTQYF TGTGCCAGCAGCTTAGCGAGTACGGGCGGGGGGGCTCGTACGCAGTATTTT